These 12 T cell receptor beta chains came from one sample sequenced in a study of T cell changes during pregnancy in multiple sclerosis. Clones were sequenced by immunoSEQ multiplex PCR, and TCRdb holds only the in-frame ones, with some missing. This sample has 60,000 to 65,000 clones, with 90% found just once. The sample in question was peripheral blood, obtained in the second trimester of pregnancy. The receptors here all came from a female donor in good health, enrolled as a control in a pregnancy study.

The chain employs TRBV2 and TRBJ1-2; a possible D gene is TRBD1 (6 bases). Germline-derived CDR1 and CDR2 are SNHLY and FYNNEI. The CDR3 has 19 residues. V lost 5 bases, J lost 3 bases, and 28 bases lay in between. CDR3 amino acids: CASSFSDRFSPAGDYGYTF. Written as DNA, the CDR3 is TGTGCCAGCAGTTTCTCGGACAGATTTAGTCCCGCCGGGGACTATGGCTACACCTTC.

The chain has TRBV28 and TRBJ1-5; D unresolved. The V gene lost 5 bases and the J gene lost 1 base, with 18 bases spanning the gap. In germline, CDR1 is MDHEN, CDR2 SYDVKM. This CDR3 comprises 17 residues. This CDR3 reads CASSVTRLTGSNQPQHF. The CDR3 DNA is TGTGCCAGCAGTGTCACGCGGTTAACTGGAAGCAATCAGCCCCAGCATTTT.

The genes are TRBV28 and TRBJ1-5, with D unclear. Germline CDR1 is MDHEN and CDR2 is SYDVKM. The CDR3 spans 14 residues. V was clipped by 10 bases and J by 6 bases, with 19 bases between them. In DNA form, the CDR3 reads TGTGCCACCTTATCCTTCCGCCGGGGTCAGCCCCAGCATTTT. It yields the protein CATLSFRRGQPQHF.

J is TRBJ2-1 and V is TRBV5-1; the match to TRBD2 covers 7 bases. Germline CDR1 reads SGHRS; CDR2 reads YFSETQ. The CDR3 has 15 residues. Trimming took 2 bases from V and 4 from J; bases not matched to a gene: 6. CDR3 amino acids: CASSLAGYTYNEQFF. CDR3 DNA: TGCGCCAGCAGCTTAGCGGGGTACACTTACAATGAGCAGTTCTTC. Full variable domain (remainder filled in from reference TRBV5-1 and TRBJ2-1): KAGVTQTPRYLIKTRGQQVTLSCSPISGHRSVSWYQQTPGQGLQFLFEYFSETQRNKGNFPGRFSGRQFSNSRSEMNVSTLELGDSALYLCASSLAGYTYNEQFFGPGTRLTVL.

The CDR3 reads CASSPGQGVREGYTF. The CDR3, as DNA: TGTGCCAGCAGCCCAGGACAGGGGGTTAGGGAAGGCTACACCTTC. J is TRBJ1-2 and V is TRBV5-6; 10 bases agree with TRBD1. Germline loops: CDR1 SGHDT, CDR2 YYEEEE. The CDR3 contains 15 residues. V lost 4 bases to trimming and J lost 8 bases; unmatched junction nucleotides: 11. Full variable domain (missing parts from reference TRBV5-6 and TRBJ1-2): DAGVTQSPTHLIKTRGQQVTLRCSPKSGHDTVSWYQQALGQGPQFIFQYYEEEERQRGNFPDRFSGHQFPNYSSELNVNALLLGDSALYLCASSPGQGVREGYTFGSGTRLTVV.

The chain recombines TRBV2 with TRBJ1-5; D unclear. Deletions cut 4 bases from V and 7 bases from J, with 5 bases between. The CDR3 contains 11 residues. From germline, CDR1 is SNHLY and CDR2 FYNNEI. Here the CDR3 DNA reads TGTGCCAGCAGTGCTGGCCAGCCCCAGCATTTT. It yields the protein CASSAGQPQHF.

This chain joins TRBV30 and TRBJ2-3, with a weak D call TRBD2 (7 bases). CDR1 is GTSNPN, CDR2 SVGIG, per germline (reference sequence). The CDR3 is made up of 14 amino acids. Trimming cost V 4 bases and J 5 bases, with 16 bases left between them. In DNA, the CDR3 is TGTGCCTGGACAAGAGGGGGGGCCGTAGATACGCAGTATTTT. It codes for CAWTRGGAVDTQYF. Based on the CDR3 plus reference TRBV30 and TRBJ2-3, the full variable domain is SQTIHQWPATLVQPVGSPLSLECTVEGTSNPNLYWYRQAAGRGLQLLFYSVGIGQISSEVPQNLSASRPQDRQFILSSKKLLLSDSGFYLCAWTRGGAVDTQYFGPGTRLTVL.

This clone was observed once. The chain uses TRBV7-2 and TRBJ2-5, with 8 bases that match TRBD1. The germline V gene has CDR1 SGHTA and CDR2 FQGNSA. The CDR3 runs to 14 residues. J was trimmed by 3 bases and V by 2 bases; bases with no gene match: 2. The CDR3 DNA reads as TGTGCCAGCAGCTTAAGGACAGGGAAAGAGACCCAGTACTTC. Amino acids: CASSLRTGKETQYF.

The chain uses TRBV29-1 and TRBJ2-7; D unresolved. Germline V gives CDR1 SQVTM, CDR2 ANQGSEA. This CDR3 has 12 residues. Trimming removed 0 bases at V and 2 bases at J, with 5 bases between. The CDR3 is CSVEESAYEQYF. CDR3 coding DNA: TGCAGCGTTGAAGAAAGCGCCTACGAGCAGTACTTC.

The chain links TRBV7-9 to TRBJ2-5; tentative D call: TRBD1 (6 bases). The CDR3 sequence is 15 residues long. Germline-derived CDR1 and CDR2 are SEHNR and FQNEAQ (reference sequence). Trimming removed 3 bases from V and 1 base from J, with 12 bases in between. DNA for the CDR3: TGTGCCAGCAGCTTGGACAGACTCTTCCAAGAGACCCAGTACTTC. Translated: CASSLDRLFQETQYF.

The chain couples TRBV13 to TRBJ2-7, with 10 bases fitting TRBD2. V was clipped by 5 bases and J by 3 bases; unmatched bases: 10. CDR1 and CDR2 from the germline V gene are PRHDT and FYEKMQ (reference sequence). The CDR3 loop spans 16 amino acids. DNA for the CDR3: TGTGCCAGCAGCCCGACCCGAGCTAGCGGGAGCTACGAGCAGTACTTC. Protein sequence: CASSPTRASGSYEQYF.

The rearrangement uses TRBV11-2 and TRBJ2-7; 7 nucleotides line up with TRBD2. J was trimmed by 3 bases and V by 5 bases; bases with no gene match: 7. Germline V CDR1 and CDR2: SGHAT, FQNNGV. The CDR3 totals 14 residues. CDR3 amino acids: CASSDLSGGYEQYF. The CDR3 bases are TGTGCCAGCAGCGACCTGTCGGGGGGCTACGAGCAGTACTTC.